Detailed here is one T cell receptor beta chain. What it recognizes is unknown. CDR3 length: 15 amino acids. V trimming: 3 bases; J trimming: 3 bases; junction bases outside the gene matches: 6. Germline V CDR1 and CDR2: KGHSH, LQKENI. The data are from a study of shared clonotypes between healthy human individuals. Researchers partitioned CD4+ cells into CD45RA+ naive and CD45RA-negative memory subsets. Evenly divided among several immunoSEQ plates was the genomic DNA of each subset. Method: immunoSEQ multiplex PCR; TCRdb's copy keeps in-frame clones and lacks some. The data show about 2.4 million clones, roughly 93% seen once. Study results and limitations: Estimated richness was generally greater in naive than memory subsets. Even with large depth, rarefaction showed that sorted-subset sequencing was incomplete.

Sequencing was performed on naive CD4+ T cells from PBMCs. Subset noted: CD45RA+ positively selected. The gene calls are TRBV18 and TRBJ1-1; 8 bases fit TRBD1. The TCR sequence derives from a man aged 18 to 29 in good health. Some clones in this sample may be carry-over from other donors' samples. Here the CDR3 reads CASSPPTGAHTEAFF. The CDR3, as DNA: TGTGCCAGCTCACCCCCGACAGGGGCACACACTGAAGCTTTCTTT.